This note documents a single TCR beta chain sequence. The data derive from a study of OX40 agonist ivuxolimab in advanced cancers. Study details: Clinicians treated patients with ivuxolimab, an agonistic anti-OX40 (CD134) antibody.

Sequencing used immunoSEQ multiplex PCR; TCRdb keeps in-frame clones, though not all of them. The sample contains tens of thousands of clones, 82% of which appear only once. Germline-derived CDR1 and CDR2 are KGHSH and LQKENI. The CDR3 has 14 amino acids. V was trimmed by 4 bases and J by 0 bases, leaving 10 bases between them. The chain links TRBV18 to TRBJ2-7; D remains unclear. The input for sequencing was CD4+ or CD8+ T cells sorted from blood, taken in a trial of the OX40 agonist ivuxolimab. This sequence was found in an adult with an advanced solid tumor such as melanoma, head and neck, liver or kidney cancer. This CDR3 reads CASSQTLSSYEQYF. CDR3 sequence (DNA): TGTGCCAGCTCACAGACACTGAGCTCCTACGAGCAGTACTTC.